This T cell receptor (beta chain) appears in the sequencing data of a study of read filtering for tumor transcriptome and immune sequencing. Study-wide context: Per sample, TCR-region reads ranged about 4.05 to 10.27 million by IR-seq, about 85 to 1,400 by RNA-seq.

This library used 300 to 450 ng RNA and molecular barcoded adaptors spanning alpha/delta and beta/gamma chains. MiXCR, run by TCRdb on the reads, gives a single entry per CDR3 protein. Found here are tens of thousands of distinct CDR3 sequences, roughly a fifth of them singletons; the top ten hold more than 30%. This clonotype has at least ten counts. With V trimmed by 3 bases and J by 0 bases, 8 bases remained unmatched. This CDR3 region has 18 residues. Germline V CDR1 and CDR2: MGHRA, YSYEKL. The TCR sequence derives from a donor over 35 with multiple myeloma. The sample was a population of CD138-negative cells sorted from bone marrow. The V call is TRBV4-1, the J call TRBJ2-1; 10 bases fit TRBD2. CDR3 sequence (DNA): TGCGCCAGCAGCCAGAGGGCCTCTAGCGGGAGCTCCTACAATGAGCAGTTCTTC. As protein: CASSQRASSGSSYNEQFF.